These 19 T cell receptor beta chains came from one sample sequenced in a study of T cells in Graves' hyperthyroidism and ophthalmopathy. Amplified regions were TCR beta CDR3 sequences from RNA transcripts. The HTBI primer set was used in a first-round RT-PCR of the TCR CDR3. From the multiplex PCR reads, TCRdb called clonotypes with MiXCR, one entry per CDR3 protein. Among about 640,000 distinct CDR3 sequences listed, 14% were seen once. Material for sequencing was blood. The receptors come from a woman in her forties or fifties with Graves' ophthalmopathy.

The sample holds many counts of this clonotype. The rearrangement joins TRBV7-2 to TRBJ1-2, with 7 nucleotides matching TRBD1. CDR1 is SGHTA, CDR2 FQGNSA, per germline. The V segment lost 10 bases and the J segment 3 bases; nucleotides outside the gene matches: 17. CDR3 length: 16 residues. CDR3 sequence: CATHPDRFSGDYGYTF. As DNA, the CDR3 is TGTGCCACTCACCCGGACAGGTTTTCTGGGGACTATGGCTACACCTTC.

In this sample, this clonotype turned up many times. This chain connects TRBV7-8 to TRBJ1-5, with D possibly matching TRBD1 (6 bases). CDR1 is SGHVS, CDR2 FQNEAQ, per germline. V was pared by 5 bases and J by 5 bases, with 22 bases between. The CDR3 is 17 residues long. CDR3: CASSLSRGHRVDQPQHF. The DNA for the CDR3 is TGTGCCAGCAGCCTCTCGCGGGGCCACAGGGTTGATCAGCCCCAGCATTTT.

For the CDR3, the DNA is TGCAGTGCTAGAGATGATTTAAGCGGGGATTACAATGAGCAGTTCTTC. It specifies CSARDDLSGDYNEQFF. V and J are TRBV20-1 and TRBJ2-1, with 7 bases fitting TRBD2. Looked up from germline, CDR1 is DFQATT and CDR2 is SNEGSKA (reference sequence). This CDR3 is 16 amino acids long. With V trimmed by 0 bases and J by 4 bases, 9 bases remained unmatched.

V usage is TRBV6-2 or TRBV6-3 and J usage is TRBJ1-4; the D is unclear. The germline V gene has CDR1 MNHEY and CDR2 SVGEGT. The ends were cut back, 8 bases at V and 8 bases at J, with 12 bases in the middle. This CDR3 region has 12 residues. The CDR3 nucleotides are TGTGCCAGCGGCGCAACTTGGGAAAAACTGTTTTTT. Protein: CASGATWEKLFF.

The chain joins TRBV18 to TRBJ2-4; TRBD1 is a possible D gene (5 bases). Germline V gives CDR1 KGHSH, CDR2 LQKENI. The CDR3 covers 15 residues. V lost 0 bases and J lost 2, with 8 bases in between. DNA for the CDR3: TGTGCCAGCTCACCACCGTGGACAACCAAAAACATTCAGTACTTC. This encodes CASSPPWTTKNIQYF.

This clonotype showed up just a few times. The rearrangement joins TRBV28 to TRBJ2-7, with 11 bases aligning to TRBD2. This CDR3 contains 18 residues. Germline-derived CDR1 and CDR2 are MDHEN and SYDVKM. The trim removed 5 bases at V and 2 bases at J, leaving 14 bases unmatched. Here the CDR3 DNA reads TGTGCCAGCAGTCTGGGTGGGTGGCTAGCGGGAGGAACCTACGAGCAGTACTTC. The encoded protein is CASSLGGWLAGGTYEQYF.

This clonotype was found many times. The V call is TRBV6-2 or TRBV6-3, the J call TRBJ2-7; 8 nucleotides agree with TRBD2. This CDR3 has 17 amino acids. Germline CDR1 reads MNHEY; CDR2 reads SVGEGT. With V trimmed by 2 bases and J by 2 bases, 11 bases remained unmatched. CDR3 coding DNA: TGTGCCAGCAGTTACGACCAGAGCGGGAGTTCCCCCTACGAGCAGTACTTC. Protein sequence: CASSYDQSGSSPYEQYF.

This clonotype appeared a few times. This chain's CDR3 is CASIDRENTGELFF. The CDR3 nucleotides read TGTGCCAGTATAGACAGGGAGAACACCGGGGAGCTGTTTTTT. The chain has TRBV19 and TRBJ2-2, with 7 bases aligning to TRBD1. This CDR3 comprises 14 residues. V shed 7 bases and J 1 base; nucleotides not matched to a gene: 3. Germline CDR1 reads LNHDA; CDR2 reads SQIVND (reference sequence).

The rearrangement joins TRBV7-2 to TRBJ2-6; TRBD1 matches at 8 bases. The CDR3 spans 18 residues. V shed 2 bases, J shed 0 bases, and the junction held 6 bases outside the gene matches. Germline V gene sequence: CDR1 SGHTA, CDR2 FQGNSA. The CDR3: CASSLFRTGPSGANVLTF. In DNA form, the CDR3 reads TGTGCCAGCAGCTTATTCCGGACAGGGCCCTCTGGGGCCAACGTCCTGACTTTC.

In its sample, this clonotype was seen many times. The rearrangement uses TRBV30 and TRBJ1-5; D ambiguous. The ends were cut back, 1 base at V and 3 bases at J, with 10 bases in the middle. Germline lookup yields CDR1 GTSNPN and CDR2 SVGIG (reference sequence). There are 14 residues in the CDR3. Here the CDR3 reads CAWSEVSVNQPQHF. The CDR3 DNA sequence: TGTGCCTGGAGTGAGGTGTCAGTCAATCAGCCCCAGCATTTT.

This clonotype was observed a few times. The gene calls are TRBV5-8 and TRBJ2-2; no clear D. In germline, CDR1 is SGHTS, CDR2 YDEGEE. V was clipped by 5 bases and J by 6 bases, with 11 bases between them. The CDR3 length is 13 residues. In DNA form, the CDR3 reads TGTGCCAGCAGGTGGTGGGGTCCCGGGGAGCTGTTTTTT. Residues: CASRWWGPGELFF.

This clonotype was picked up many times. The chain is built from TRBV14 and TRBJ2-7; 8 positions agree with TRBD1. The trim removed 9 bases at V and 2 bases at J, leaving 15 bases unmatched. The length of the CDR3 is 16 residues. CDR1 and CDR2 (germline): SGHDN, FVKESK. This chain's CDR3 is CASRRAGTGNTYEQYF. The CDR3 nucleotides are TGTGCCAGTAGGAGAGCAGGGACAGGCAATACCTACGAGCAGTACTTC.

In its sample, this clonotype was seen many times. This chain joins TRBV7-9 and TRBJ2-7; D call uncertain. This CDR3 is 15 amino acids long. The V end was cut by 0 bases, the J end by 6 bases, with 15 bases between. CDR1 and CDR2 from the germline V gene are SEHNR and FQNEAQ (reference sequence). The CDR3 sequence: CASSLAGLGHPEQYF. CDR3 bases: TGTGCCAGCAGCTTAGCGGGGTTGGGTCACCCCGAGCAGTACTTC.

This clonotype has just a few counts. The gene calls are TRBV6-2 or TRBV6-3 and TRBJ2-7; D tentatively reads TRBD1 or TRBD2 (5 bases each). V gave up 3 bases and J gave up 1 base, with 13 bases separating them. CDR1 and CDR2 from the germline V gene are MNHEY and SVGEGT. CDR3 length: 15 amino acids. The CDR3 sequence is CASSYRMWGSYEQYF. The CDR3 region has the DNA TGTGCCAGCAGTTATCGAATGTGGGGGTCCTACGAGCAGTACTTC.

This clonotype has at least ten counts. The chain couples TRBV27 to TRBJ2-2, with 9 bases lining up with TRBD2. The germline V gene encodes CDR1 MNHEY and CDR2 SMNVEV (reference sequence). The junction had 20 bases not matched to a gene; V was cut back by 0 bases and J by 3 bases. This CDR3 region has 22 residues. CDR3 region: CASSLSSFPRLAGPLYTGELFF. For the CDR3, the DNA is TGTGCCAGCAGTTTATCGAGTTTTCCCCGGCTAGCGGGACCCCTTTACACCGGGGAGCTGTTTTTT.

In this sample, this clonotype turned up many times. The CDR3 nucleotides read TGTGCCAGCAGCACCTCGACTAGCGGGGGCACCTACAATGAGCAGTTCTTC. It specifies CASSTSTSGGTYNEQFF. This chain links TRBV7-2 with TRBJ2-1; 12 nucleotides match TRBD2. Germline CDR1 SGHTA, CDR2 FQGNSA. This CDR3 comprises 17 residues. The V gene end was trimmed by 5 bases and the J gene end by 2 bases; junction bases not matched to a gene: 7.

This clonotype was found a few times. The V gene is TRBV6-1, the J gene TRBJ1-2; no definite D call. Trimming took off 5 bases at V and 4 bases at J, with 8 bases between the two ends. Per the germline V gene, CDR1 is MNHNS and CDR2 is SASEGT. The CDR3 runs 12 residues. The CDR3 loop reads CASSWEIYGYTF. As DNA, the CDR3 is TGTGCCAGCAGTTGGGAAATCTATGGCTACACCTTC.

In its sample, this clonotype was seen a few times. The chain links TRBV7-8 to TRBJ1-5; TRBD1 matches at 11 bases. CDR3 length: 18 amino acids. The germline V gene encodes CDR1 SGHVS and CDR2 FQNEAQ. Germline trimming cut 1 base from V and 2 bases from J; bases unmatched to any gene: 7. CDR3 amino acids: CASSLGGTGGFRNQPQHF. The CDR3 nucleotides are TGTGCCAGCAGCTTAGGAGGGACAGGGGGGTTTCGCAATCAGCCCCAGCATTTT.

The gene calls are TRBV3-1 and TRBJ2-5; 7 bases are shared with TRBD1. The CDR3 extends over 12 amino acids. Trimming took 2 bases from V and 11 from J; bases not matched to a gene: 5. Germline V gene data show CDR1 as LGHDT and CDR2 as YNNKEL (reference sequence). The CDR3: CASSQLNRGQYF. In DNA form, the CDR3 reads TGTGCCAGCAGCCAACTAAACAGGGGTCAGTACTTC.